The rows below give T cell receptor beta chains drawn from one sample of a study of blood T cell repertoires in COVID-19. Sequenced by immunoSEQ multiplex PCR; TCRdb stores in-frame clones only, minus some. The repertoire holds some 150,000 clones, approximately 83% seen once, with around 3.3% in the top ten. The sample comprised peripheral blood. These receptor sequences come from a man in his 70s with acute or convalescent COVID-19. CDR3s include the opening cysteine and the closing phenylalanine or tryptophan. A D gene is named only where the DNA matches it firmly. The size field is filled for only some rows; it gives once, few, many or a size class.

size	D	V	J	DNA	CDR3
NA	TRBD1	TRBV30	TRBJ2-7	TGTGCCTGGGACAGGGCCACCTACGAGCAGTACTTC	CAWDRATYEQYF
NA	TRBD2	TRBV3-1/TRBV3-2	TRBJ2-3	TGTGCCAGCAGCCAAGCACTAGCGGGAGTAGATACGCAGTATTTT	CASSQALAGVDTQYF
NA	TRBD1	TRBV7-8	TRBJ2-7	TGTGCCAGCAGTCGCCGGGACAGGGACCACTACGAGCAGTACTTC	CASSRRDRDHYEQYF
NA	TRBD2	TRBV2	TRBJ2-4	TGTGCCAGCAGTGAAAGGGAGACTAGCACGGACATTCAGTACTTC	CASSERETSTDIQYF
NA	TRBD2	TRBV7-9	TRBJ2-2	TGTGCCAGCAGCTCAACCTCGGTCGGGGGGACGGCCGGGGAGCTGTTTTTT	CASSSTSVGGTAGELFF
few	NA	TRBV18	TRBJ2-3	TGTGCCAGCTCACCTGTGGGGAGGACAGATACGCAGTATTTT	CASSPVGRTDTQYF
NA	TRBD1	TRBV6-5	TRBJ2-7	TGTGCCAGCTCGGGACAGGGCTACGAGCAGTACTTC	CASSGQGYEQYF
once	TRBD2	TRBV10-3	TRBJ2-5	TGTGCCATCAGTGAACCGGGACTAGCGGGTGGGGGGGAGACCCAGTACTTC	CAISEPGLAGGGETQYF
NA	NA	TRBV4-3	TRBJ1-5	TGCGCCAGCAGCCAAAGACACACAGGTGGAAGCAATCAGCCCCAGCATTTT	CASSQRHTGGSNQPQHF
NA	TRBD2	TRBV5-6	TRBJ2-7	TGTGCCAGCAGCTTAGGACTAGCGGGAGTATGGGGCTTC	CASSLGLAGVWGF
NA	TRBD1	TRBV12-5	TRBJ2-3	TGTGCTAGTGGCATACAGGGGGCCGATACGCAGTATTTT	CASGIQGADTQYF
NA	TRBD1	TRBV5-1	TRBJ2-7	TGCGCCAGCAGCCGGGACAGGGGATCCTACGAGCAGTACTTC	CASSRDRGSYEQYF
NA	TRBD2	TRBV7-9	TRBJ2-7	TGTGCCAGCAGCTTAAGCGGGACTGCCTACGAGCAGTACTTC	CASSLSGTAYEQYF
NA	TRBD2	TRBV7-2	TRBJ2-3	TGTGCCAGCAGCCATCCTAAAAGCGCCGCGGGAGGGATGGCAGATACGCAGTATTTT	CASSHPKSAAGGMADTQYF
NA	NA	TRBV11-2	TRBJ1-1	TGTGCCAGCAGCTTCGGAGTGGCAGGGCGAGAGGCTTTCTTT	CASSFGVAGREAFF
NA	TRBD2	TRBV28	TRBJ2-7	TGTGCCAGCAGTCCGGGACTAGCGGCGCTTATTCGCTACGAGCAGTACTTC	CASSPGLAALIRYEQYF
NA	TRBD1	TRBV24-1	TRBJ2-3	TGTGCCACCAGTGACCTGGGGACAGGGTCATTAGCAGATACGCAGTATTTT	CATSDLGTGSLADTQYF